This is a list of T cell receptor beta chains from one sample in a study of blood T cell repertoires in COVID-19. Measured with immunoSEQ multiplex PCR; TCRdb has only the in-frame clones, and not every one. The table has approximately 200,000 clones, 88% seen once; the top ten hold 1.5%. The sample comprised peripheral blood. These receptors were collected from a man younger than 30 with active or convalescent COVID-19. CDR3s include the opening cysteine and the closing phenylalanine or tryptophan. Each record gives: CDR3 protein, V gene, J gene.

CASSEWNQGLEKLFF,TRBV27,TRBJ1-4
CATPRGDLGANVLTF,TRBV24-1,TRBJ2-6
CAISHHSGRDTGELFF,TRBV10-3,TRBJ2-2
CASRLGLGIAGAGDTQYF,TRBV5-4,TRBJ2-3
CASSESAGLGYTF,TRBV10-2,TRBJ1-2
CASSLGLAGVYEQYF,TRBV2,TRBJ2-7
CASIAPGTYNEQFF,TRBV6-6,TRBJ2-1
CSAVRYEQFF,TRBV20-1,TRBJ2-1
CASSQEGLGQGLKAFF,TRBV4-2,TRBJ1-1
CASRDRANYGYTF,TRBV12-3/TRBV12-4,TRBJ1-2
CASSRDRGYYEQYF,TRBV27,TRBJ2-7
CASSLSGQGSGYGYTF,TRBV27,TRBJ1-2
CASSQTGVYGYTF,TRBV27,TRBJ1-2
CASSPFSAGHSPLHF,TRBV6-5,TRBJ1-6
CASSLKGGGGSPLHF,TRBV11-2,TRBJ1-6
CASSGTGGTEAFF,TRBV9,TRBJ1-1
CASTGGGTNTEAFF,TRBV28,TRBJ1-1
CASSTGYGYTF,TRBV4-1,TRBJ1-2
CASSSTSGSPHEQYF,TRBV7-2,TRBJ2-7